This T cell receptor beta chain was captured in a study of sequential checkpoint blockade in melanoma. Findings of the study overall: Pretreatment TIL clonality tracked with response in the nivolumab-first arm.

This sample's treatment: randomized to nivolumab then ipilimumab (arm A) or the reverse (arm B). DNA-damaging chemotherapy had not been given to any patient beforehand. TCRdb keeps only in-frame clones here, not all; method: immunoSEQ multiplex PCR. The repertoire includes about 5,600 clones, approximately 35% of them detected once, and around 10% sits in the top ten. V lost 6 bases to trimming and J lost 4 bases; unmatched junction nucleotides: 5. The CDR3 consists of 13 residues. Germline CDR1 is SNHLY and CDR2 is FYNNEI. Only a few counts were recorded for this clone. The antigen is unknown. The sequence was obtained from a human donor with melanoma. The chain recombines TRBV2 with TRBJ1-2; the match to TRBD1 covers 7 bases. Source: tumor tissue (inferred from file names), taken from a patient given nivolumab and ipilimumab in sequence. The CDR3 loop reads CASRYDRAYGYTF. CDR3 DNA sequence: TGTGCCAGCAGATATGACAGGGCCTATGGCTACACCTTC.